This entry describes one T cell receptor (beta chain). The target antigen is unknown. Looked up from germline, CDR1 is MDHEN and CDR2 is SYDVKM. CDR3 length: 14 residues. The ends were cut back, 6 bases at V and 5 bases at J, with 14 bases in the middle. Profiling relied on immunoSEQ multiplex PCR, and the TCRdb table lists in-frame clones only, not all of them. The data contain around 190,000 clones, approximately 94% of them singletons. The data are from a study of T cell responses to AZD1222 COVID-19 vaccine. Findings of the study overall: Repertoires were collected only later (after the peak T cell response had occurred). Clonal diversity may have been underestimated, and the donors were mostly white British, with more females than males.

The rearrangement uses TRBV28 and TRBJ1-5; TRBD1 is a possible D gene (5 bases). The TCR originated in an adult who received the AZD1222 COVID-19 vaccine. Material: peripheral blood, obtained 28 days after the second AZD1222 dose. The DNA of the CDR3 is TGTGCCAGCAGGGGGAACAGGCGTGATCAGCCCCAGCATTTT. Translation: CASRGNRRDQPQHF.